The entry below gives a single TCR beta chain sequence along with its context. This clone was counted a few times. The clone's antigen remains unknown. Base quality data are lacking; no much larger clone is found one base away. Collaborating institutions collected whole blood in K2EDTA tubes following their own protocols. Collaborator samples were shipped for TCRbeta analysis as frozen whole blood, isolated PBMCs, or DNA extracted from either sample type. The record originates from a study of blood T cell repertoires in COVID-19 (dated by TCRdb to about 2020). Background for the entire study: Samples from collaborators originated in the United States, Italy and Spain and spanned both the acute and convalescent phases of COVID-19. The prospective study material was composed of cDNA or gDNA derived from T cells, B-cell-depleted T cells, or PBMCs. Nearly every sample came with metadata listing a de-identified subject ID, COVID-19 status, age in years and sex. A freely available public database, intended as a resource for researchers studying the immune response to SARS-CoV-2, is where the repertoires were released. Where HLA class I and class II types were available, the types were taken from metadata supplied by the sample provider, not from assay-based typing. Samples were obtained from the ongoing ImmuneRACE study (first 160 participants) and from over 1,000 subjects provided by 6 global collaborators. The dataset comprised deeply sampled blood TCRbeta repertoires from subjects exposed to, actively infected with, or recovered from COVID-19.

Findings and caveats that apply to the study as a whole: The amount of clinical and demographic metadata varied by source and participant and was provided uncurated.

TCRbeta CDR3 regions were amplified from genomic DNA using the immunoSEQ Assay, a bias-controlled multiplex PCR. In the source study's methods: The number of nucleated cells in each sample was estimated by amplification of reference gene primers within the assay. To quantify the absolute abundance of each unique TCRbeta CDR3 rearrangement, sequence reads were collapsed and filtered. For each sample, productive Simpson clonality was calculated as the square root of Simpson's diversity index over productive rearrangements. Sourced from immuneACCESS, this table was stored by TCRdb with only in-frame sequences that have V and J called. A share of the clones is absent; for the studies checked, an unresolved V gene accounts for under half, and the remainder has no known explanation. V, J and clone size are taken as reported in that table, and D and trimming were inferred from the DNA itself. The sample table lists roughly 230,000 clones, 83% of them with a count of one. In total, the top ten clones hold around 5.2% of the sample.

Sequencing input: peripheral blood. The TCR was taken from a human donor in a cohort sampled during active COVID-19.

The bases read TGTGCCAGCAGTGATATAATGTTCAGCTCCTACGAGCAGTACTTC. This yields the protein CASSDIMFSSYEQYF. The chain was built from TRBV2 and TRBJ2-7; no D gene can be assigned with confidence. Inclusive of the bounding cysteine and phenylalanine, the CDR3 is 15 residues long. Solely the CDR3 DNA is kept, with 45 bases framed from the first base. CDR1 and CDR2 (SNHLY, FYNNEI) derive from the germline V gene. Trimming at the junction amounts to 3 bases on V and 0 bases on J, and the germline ends lie 12 bases apart.